The clone carrying this TCR beta chain has only a few counts. One end of the junction varies from germline; a read error may be responsible. TCRdb recomputed calls from the PCR reads with MiXCR, one row per CDR3 protein. The data hold around 83,000 distinct CDR3 sequences, with roughly 49% observed a single time. The CDR3 covers 13 residues. In germline, CDR1 is DFQATT, CDR2 SNEGSKA (reference sequence). These data originate in a study of CDR3 diversity in severe acne. The chain joins TRBV20-1 to TRBJ2-5; TRBD1 matches 8 bases. The receptor was derived from a male donor with severe acne vulgaris. Sequencing input: blood. CDR3 bases: TGCAGTGCGCCGACAGGGGCAGGGGAGACCCAGCACTTC. As protein: CSAPTGAGETQHF.